What follows are 31 T cell receptor beta chains derived from one specimen sequenced in a study of T cell responses to AZD1222 COVID-19 vaccine. Only in-frame clones appear in the TCRdb table, and some are missing; sequencing was by immunoSEQ multiplex PCR. Of about 140,000 clones in the sample, just over 90% are singletons; the top ten hold roughly 1.2%. The specimen comprised peripheral blood, sampled 28 days after the second AZD1222 dose. These receptors came from an adult who received the AZD1222 COVID-19 vaccine.

The chain couples TRBV9 to TRBJ2-7; 7 nucleotides match TRBD1. Germline CDR1 is SGDLS and CDR2 is YYNGEE. J gave up 4 bases and V 4 bases, and 11 bases lay outside the gene matches. The CDR3 is 15 amino acids. CDR3 DNA sequence: TGTGCCAGCAGCCCCAGACAGGGAATAGTTTACGAGCAGTACTTC. Protein: CASSPRQGIVYEQYF. Full variable domain (remainder filled in from reference TRBV9 and TRBJ2-7): DSGVTQTPKHLITATGQRVTLRCSPRSGDLSVYWYQQSLDQGLQFLIQYYNGEERAKGNILERFSAQQFPDLHSELNLSSLELGDSALYFCASSPRQGIVYEQYFGPGTRLTVT.

V and J are TRBV23-1 and TRBJ2-1; possible D gene TRBD2, 7 bases. TRBV23-1 belongs to the ORF category, with a function that is uncertain. V was trimmed by 0 bases and J by 6 bases, leaving 27 bases between them. This CDR3 spans 20 amino acids. CDR3 sequence: CASSQSRWALEGGGSNEQFF. CDR3 in DNA: TGCGCCAGCAGTCAATCTCGATGGGCCCTCGAGGGGGGGGGTTCCAATGAGCAGTTCTTC.

This clone was picked up a small number of times. This chain connects TRBV19 to TRBJ2-1; 8 bases line up with TRBD2. The length of the CDR3 is 18 residues. Losses at the gene ends were 2 bases for V and 6 bases for J; bases not matched to a gene: 15. Germline CDR1 and CDR2: LNHDA and SQIVND (reference sequence). Here the CDR3 DNA reads TGTGCCAGTAGTATAATAAGCGGGGGTAGGTCAGGTCGCAATGAGCAGTTCTTC. Amino acids: CASSIISGGRSGRNEQFF.

This clone has a single count. V gene TRBV5-6 combines with J gene TRBJ2-3; 9 nucleotides line up with TRBD2. This CDR3 is built from 15 residues. The germline gives CDR1 SGHDT, CDR2 YYEEEE. Trimming at V came to 3 bases and at J to 2 bases, leaving 4 bases not matched to a gene. The CDR3 DNA reads TGTGCCAGCAGCTCGGCGGGGGGGACCACAGATACGCAGTATTTT. Translated: CASSSAGGTTDTQYF.

This chain joins TRBV9 and TRBJ1-1; D is ambiguous. V lost 0 bases, J lost 0 bases, and 9 bases lay in between. Germline V gene lookup returns CDR1 SGDLS and CDR2 YYNGEE. The CDR3 is 15 residues long. The CDR3 DNA sequence: TGTGCCAGCAGCGTAGTTCCGGGGATGAACACTGAAGCTTTCTTT. Translated: CASSVVPGMNTEAFF.

The chain has TRBV10-3 and TRBJ2-7; 7 bases are shared with TRBD1. In germline, CDR1 is ENHRY, CDR2 SYGVKD. The CDR3 spans 16 residues. V gave up 2 bases and J gave up 5 bases; unmatched junction bases: 12. The CDR3 reads CAISEGRQGVRNEQYF. CDR3 nucleotide sequence: TGTGCCATCAGTGAGGGTCGACAGGGAGTGCGGAACGAGCAGTACTTC.

The chain uses TRBV4-2 and TRBJ2-1; possible D gene TRBD2, 5 bases. CDR3 length equals 18 residues. The V end was cut by 0 bases, the J end by 2 bases, with 17 bases between. From germline, CDR1 is LGHNA and CDR2 YNFKEQ. The CDR3, as DNA: TGTGCCAGCAGCCAAGATGGTGGGCTAGCCATAGCCTACAATGAGCAGTTCTTC. The encoded protein is CASSQDGGLAIAYNEQFF.

Worth noting for this clone: The germline gene is not matched at one end of the junction; a read error may be the cause. The chain employs TRBV7-3 and TRBJ2-1; 10 positions match TRBD2. Germline CDR1 and CDR2: SGHTA and FQGTGA. This CDR3 has 15 amino acids. Here the CDR3 reads CASRLTSGKANEQFF. The CDR3, as DNA: TGTGCCAGCAGGTTAACTAGCGGGAAAGCCAATGAGCAGTTCTTC.

The rearrangement uses TRBV5-6 and TRBJ1-1; D is uncertain. The length of the CDR3 is 13 residues. CDR1 is SGHDT and CDR2 is YYEEEE in the germline V gene. Trimming removed 6 bases from V and 5 bases from J, with 14 bases in between. CDR3 in amino acids: CASNYGGKTEAFF. As DNA, the CDR3 is TGTGCCAGCAACTATGGTGGGAAGACTGAAGCTTTCTTT.

The rearrangement joins TRBV2 to TRBJ1-1; 7 bases agree with TRBD1. Germline trimming cut 1 base from V and 5 bases from J; bases unmatched to any gene: 4. Per germline, CDR1 SNHLY and CDR2 FYNNEI. The length of the CDR3 is 14 residues. The CDR3 is CASSEGRGFTEAFF. CDR3 sequence (DNA): TGTGCCAGCAGTGAAGGCAGGGGGTTTACTGAAGCTTTCTTT.

This rearrangement joins TRBV6-2 or TRBV6-3 to TRBJ1-1, with D perhaps matching TRBD1 (6 bases). Germline V gene lookup returns CDR1 MNHEY and CDR2 SVGEGT. This CDR3 spans 14 amino acids. Trimming stripped 0 bases from V and 5 bases from J, with 10 bases between. CDR3 region: CASSYSGGRTEAFF. The CDR3 DNA follows: TGTGCCAGCAGTTACTCTGGGGGGCGGACTGAAGCTTTCTTT.

The chain carries TRBV19 and TRBJ2-1, with 15 bases identical to TRBD2. The trim removed 6 bases at V and 1 base at J, leaving 10 bases unmatched. Germline CDR1 LNHDA, CDR2 SQIVND (reference sequence). The CDR3 spans 19 residues. CDR3 protein: CASRGWTSGGARSYNEQFF. The CDR3 DNA follows: TGTGCCAGTAGAGGCTGGACTAGCGGGGGGGCCAGGTCCTACAATGAGCAGTTCTTC.

V gene TRBV9 combines with J gene TRBJ1-3; D remains ambiguous. The germline CDR1 and CDR2 sequences are SGDLS and YYNGEE. With 2 bases removed from V and 4 bases from J, the gap between germline ends came to 1 base. The CDR3 runs to 11 residues. The CDR3 loop is CASSVGNTIYF. CDR3 in DNA: TGTGCCAGCAGCGTCGGAAACACCATATATTTT.

This chain uses TRBV5-1 with TRBJ2-1; D is undetermined. Between the trimmed V and J ends, which lost 0 bases and 9 bases, there was a span of 13 bases. The germline V gene encodes CDR1 SGHRS and CDR2 YFSETQ. CDR3 length: 14 amino acids. The CDR3 here is CASSLGLSVGEQFF. Here the CDR3 DNA reads TGCGCCAGCAGCTTGGGATTAAGCGTTGGTGAGCAGTTCTTC.

The V gene is TRBV7-9, the J gene TRBJ2-1; 13 bases fit TRBD2. The germline gives CDR1 SEHNR, CDR2 FQNEAQ (reference sequence). The CDR3 length is 15 residues. V shed 1 base, J shed 7 bases, and the junction held 1 base outside the gene matches. The CDR3 region is CASSLGTSGSNEQFF. The CDR3 DNA reads as TGTGCCAGCAGCTTAGGGACTAGCGGGAGTAATGAGCAGTTCTTC.

The chain is built from TRBV4-3 and TRBJ1-1, with 8 bases aligning to TRBD1. J lost 0 bases, V lost 4 bases, and 7 bases had no gene match. The CDR3 runs 16 residues. Germline CDR1 LGHNA, CDR2 YSLEER. The CDR3 region has the DNA TGCGCCAGCAGCCGGGCACAGGGGGGGATGAACACTGAAGCTTTCTTT. Translation: CASSRAQGGMNTEAFF.

The genes are TRBV10-3 and TRBJ1-1; D remains ambiguous. CDR3 length equals 12 residues. Trimming pared 3 bases from V and 3 bases from J, leaving 5 bases between. Per the germline V gene, CDR1 is ENHRY and CDR2 is SYGVKD. The CDR3 sequence is CAISDRDTEAFF. The CDR3 DNA reads TGTGCCATCAGTGACAGAGACACTGAAGCTTTCTTT.

This CDR3 reads CASSRDQTTNEKLFF. In DNA, the CDR3 is TGTGCCAGCAGCCGCGACCAGACAACTAATGAAAAACTGTTTTTT. The chain recombines TRBV5-4 with TRBJ1-4, with D hard to call. V lost 4 bases and J lost 0, with 10 bases in between. Germline V CDR1 and CDR2: SGHNT, YYREEE (reference sequence). This CDR3 contains 15 residues.

This chain uses TRBV12-3 or TRBV12-4 with TRBJ1-2; D not resolved. CDR3 size: 12 residues. Trimming stripped 2 bases from V and 7 bases from J, with 8 bases between. The CDR3 protein is CASSLLGFGYTF. Written as DNA, the CDR3 is TGTGCCAGCAGTTTATTGGGTTTTGGCTACACCTTC.

V and J are TRBV9 and TRBJ1-2; the match to TRBD1 covers 12 bases. This CDR3 contains 15 residues. The junction had 6 bases not matched to a gene; V was cut back by 4 bases and J by 5 bases. In germline, CDR1 is SGDLS, CDR2 YYNGEE. Here the CDR3 reads CASSLGQGASYGYTF. CDR3 coding DNA: TGTGCCAGCAGCCTGGGACAGGGGGCAAGTTATGGCTACACCTTC.

The rearrangement uses TRBV9 and TRBJ2-7, with D perhaps matching TRBD1 or TRBD2 (6 bases each). Per the germline V gene, CDR1 is SGDLS and CDR2 is YYNGEE. V was trimmed by 4 bases and J by 6 bases, leaving 23 bases between them. This CDR3 has 16 amino acids. The CDR3 loop reads CASSTQGGGGQGEQYF. The CDR3 DNA follows: TGTGCCAGCAGCACCCAGGGCGGAGGGGGGCAAGGCGAGCAGTACTTC.

The genes are TRBV12-5 and TRBJ1-1; 7 bases match TRBD1. CDR3 length: 13 residues. The trim removed 6 bases at V and 4 bases at J, leaving 5 bases unmatched. CDR1 and CDR2 from the germline V gene are LGHNT and FRNRAP. CDR3 nucleotides: TGTGCTAGTGGACAAGGACAGGTCACTGAAGCTTTCTTT. Encoded protein: CASGQGQVTEAFF.

The V and J genes are TRBV25-1 and TRBJ2-3; D is uncertain. The CDR3 sequence is 10 residues long. Trimming cost V 5 bases and J 11 bases, with 8 bases left between them. Per germline, CDR1 MGHDK and CDR2 SYGVNS. The CDR3 DNA reads as TGTGCCAGCAGTCAAACTGAGCAGTATTTT. This sequence encodes CASSQTEQYF. Supplemented by reference TRBV25-1 and TRBJ2-3, the full variable domain reads EADIYQTPRYLVIGTGKKITLECSQTMGHDKMYWYQQDPGMELHLIHYSYGVNSTEKGDLSSESTVSRIRTEHFPLTLESARPSHTSQYLCASSQTEQYFGPGTRLTVL.

This clone occurred once. V gene TRBV14 combines with J gene TRBJ1-3, with 7 positions matching TRBD1. The CDR3 extends over 15 amino acids. The germline CDR1 and CDR2 sequences are SGHDN and FVKESK. Trimming cost V 1 base and J 4 bases; bases outside gene matches: 4. The CDR3 DNA follows: TGTGCCAGCAGCCAAGGAGGGGGCGTAGGAAACACCATATATTTT. Translated, it gives CASSQGGGVGNTIYF.

This chain uses TRBV6-4 with TRBJ1-1; weak D call: TRBD1 (5 bases). Germline CDR1 reads MRHNA; CDR2 reads SNTAGT. V lost 6 bases, J lost 1 base, and 12 bases lay in between. This CDR3 has 14 amino acids. Here the CDR3 DNA reads TGTGCCAGCAGAGATTCCGACAGGAACACTGAAGCTTTCTTT. Its translation: CASRDSDRNTEAFF.

V and J are TRBV4-1 and TRBJ2-3, with D perhaps matching TRBD1 or TRBD2 (5 bases each). With 1 base removed from V and 5 bases from J, the gap between germline ends came to 16 bases. The CDR3 is 16 amino acids. Per the germline V gene, CDR1 is MGHRA and CDR2 is YSYEKL. The CDR3 is CASSQVAPGAGDTQYF. CDR3 DNA sequence: TGCGCCAGCAGCCAAGTGGCGCCCGGGGCGGGAGATACGCAGTATTTT.

This clone was seen once. The CDR3 DNA is TGCGCCAGCCAGGAAGGCTACGAGCAGTACTTC. Amino acids: CASQEGYEQYF. The chain joins TRBV23-1 to TRBJ2-7; no firm D call. TRBV23-1 is known as an ORF, though its function is uncertain. V dropped 8 bases and J dropped 3 bases, with 8 bases sitting between them. There are 11 residues in the CDR3.

The V call is TRBV5-1, the J call TRBJ1-5, with 11 bases fitting TRBD1. CDR1 is SGHRS and CDR2 is YFSETQ in the germline V gene. Losses at the gene ends were 5 bases for V and 7 bases for J; bases not matched to a gene: 11. CDR3 length equals 16 residues. DNA of the CDR3: TGCGCCAGCAGTAGGACAGGGGGCGCGGGGGACCAGCCCCAGCATTTT. Its translation is CASSRTGGAGDQPQHF. Together with reference TRBV5-1 and TRBJ1-5, the CDR3 gives the full variable domain: KAGVTQTPRYLIKTRGQQVTLSCSPISGHRSVSWYQQTPGQGLQFLFEYFSETQRNKGNFPGRFSGRQFSNSRSEMNVSTLELGDSALYLCASSRTGGAGDQPQHFGDGTRLSIL.

The CDR3 here is CASSPSLGFNSPLHF. The CDR3 nucleotides read TGTGCCAGCAGCCCTTCTCTGGGGTTTAATTCACCCCTCCACTTT. The chain recombines TRBV5-6 with TRBJ1-6; no reliable D call. V was clipped by 4 bases and J by 6 bases, with 14 bases between them. CDR1 is SGHDT and CDR2 is YYEEEE in the germline V gene. This CDR3 is built from 15 residues.

The chain employs TRBV6-1 and TRBJ1-2, with D unclear. Germline values: CDR1 MNHNS, CDR2 SASEGT. The V gene lost 3 bases and the J gene lost 8 bases, with 16 bases spanning the gap. The CDR3 runs to 14 residues. The DNA for the CDR3 is TGTGCCAGCAGTGATCGCAGCGTAAGCAAAGGCTACACCTTC. As protein: CASSDRSVSKGYTF.

CDR3 nucleotides: TGCGCCAGCAGCCCGGGGACAGGGGCCTACGAGCAGTACTTC. Translating it yields CASSPGTGAYEQYF. V gene TRBV5-1 combines with J gene TRBJ2-7; TRBD1 matches at 10 bases. CDR3 size: 14 residues. The V and J ends lost 4 bases and 2 bases, in that order; junction bases with no gene match: 3. Germline V lookup: CDR1 SGHRS, CDR2 YFSETQ.